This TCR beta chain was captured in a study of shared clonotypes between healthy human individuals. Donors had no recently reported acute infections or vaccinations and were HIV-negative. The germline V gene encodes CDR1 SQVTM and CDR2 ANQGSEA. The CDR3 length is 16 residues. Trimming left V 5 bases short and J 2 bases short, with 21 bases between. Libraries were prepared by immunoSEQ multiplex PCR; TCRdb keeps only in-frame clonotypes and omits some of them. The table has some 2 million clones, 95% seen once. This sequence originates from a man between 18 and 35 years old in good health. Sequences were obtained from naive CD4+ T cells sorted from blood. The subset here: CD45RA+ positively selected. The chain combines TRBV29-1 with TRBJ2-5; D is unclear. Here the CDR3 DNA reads TGCAGCGTTCGGATTCTATCGCGTCGGCCTCAAGAGACCCAGTACTTC. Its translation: CSVRILSRRPQETQYF.